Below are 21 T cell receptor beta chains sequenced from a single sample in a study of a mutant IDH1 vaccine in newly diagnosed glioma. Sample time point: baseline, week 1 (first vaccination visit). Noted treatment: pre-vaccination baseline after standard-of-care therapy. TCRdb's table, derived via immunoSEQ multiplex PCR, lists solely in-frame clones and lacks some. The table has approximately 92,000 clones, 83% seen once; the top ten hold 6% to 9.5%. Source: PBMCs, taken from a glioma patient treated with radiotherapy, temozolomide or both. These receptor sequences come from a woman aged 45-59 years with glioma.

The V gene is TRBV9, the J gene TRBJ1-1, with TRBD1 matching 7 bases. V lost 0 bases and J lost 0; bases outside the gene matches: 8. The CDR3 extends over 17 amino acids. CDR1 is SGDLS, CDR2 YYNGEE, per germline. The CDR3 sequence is CASSVARGRELNTEAFF. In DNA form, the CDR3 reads TGTGCCAGCAGCGTAGCGAGGGGGCGGGAACTGAACACTGAAGCTTTCTTT.

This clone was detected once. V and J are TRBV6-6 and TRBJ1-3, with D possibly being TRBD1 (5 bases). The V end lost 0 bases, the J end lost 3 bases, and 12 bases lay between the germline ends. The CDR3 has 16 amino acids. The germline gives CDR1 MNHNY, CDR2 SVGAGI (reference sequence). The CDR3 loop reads CASSYSGRASGNTIYF. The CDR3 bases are TGTGCCAGCAGTTACTCTGGCAGGGCCAGTGGAAACACCATATATTTT.

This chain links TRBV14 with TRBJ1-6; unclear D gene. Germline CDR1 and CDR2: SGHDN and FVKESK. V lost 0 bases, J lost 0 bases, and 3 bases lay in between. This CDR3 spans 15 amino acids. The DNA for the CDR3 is TGTGCCAGCAGCCAAGACCTCTCCTATAATTCACCCCTCCACTTT. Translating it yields CASSQDLSYNSPLHF.

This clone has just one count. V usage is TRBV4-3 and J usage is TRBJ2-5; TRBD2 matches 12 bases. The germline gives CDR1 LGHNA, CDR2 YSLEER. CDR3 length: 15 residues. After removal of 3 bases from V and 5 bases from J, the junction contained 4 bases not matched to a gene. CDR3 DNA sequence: TGCGCCAGCAGCCAGCTAGCGGGGGGGCGGGAGACCCAGTACTTC. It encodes CASSQLAGGRETQYF.

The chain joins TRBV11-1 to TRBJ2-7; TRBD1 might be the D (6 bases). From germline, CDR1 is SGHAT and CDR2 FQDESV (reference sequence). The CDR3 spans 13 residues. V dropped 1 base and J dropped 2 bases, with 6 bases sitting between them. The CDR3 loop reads CASSLGGPYEQYF. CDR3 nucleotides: TGTGCCAGCAGCTTAGGGGGGCCCTACGAGCAGTACTTC.

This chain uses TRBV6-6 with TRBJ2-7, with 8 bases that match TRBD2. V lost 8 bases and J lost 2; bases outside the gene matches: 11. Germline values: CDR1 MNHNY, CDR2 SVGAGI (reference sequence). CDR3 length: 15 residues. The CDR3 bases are TGTGCCAGCCGTAATCCTAGCGGGCGGGCCTACGAGCAGTACTTC. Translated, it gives CASRNPSGRAYEQYF.

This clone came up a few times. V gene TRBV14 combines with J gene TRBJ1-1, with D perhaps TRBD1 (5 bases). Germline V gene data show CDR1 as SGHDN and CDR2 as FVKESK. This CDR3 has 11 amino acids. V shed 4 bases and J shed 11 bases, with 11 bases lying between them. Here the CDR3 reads CASSPGRKAFF. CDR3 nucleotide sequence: TGTGCCAGCAGCCCAGGGAGGAAGGCTTTCTTT.

The CDR3 nucleotides read TGTGCCAGCAGCTCCTATAGTTCCACTGAAGCTTTCTTT. Residues: CASSSYSSTEAFF. The chain uses TRBV7-9 and TRBJ1-1; unclear D gene. V was shortened by 4 bases and J by 4 bases, with 10 bases between the two germline ends. The CDR3 runs to 13 residues. The V gene's germline CDR1 is SEHNR and CDR2 FQNEAQ (reference sequence).

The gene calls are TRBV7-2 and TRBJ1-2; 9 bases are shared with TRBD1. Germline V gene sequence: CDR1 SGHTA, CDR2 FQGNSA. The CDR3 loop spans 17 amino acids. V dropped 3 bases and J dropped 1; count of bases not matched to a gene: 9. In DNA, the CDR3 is TGTGCCAGCAGCTTCTTGGGACAGGGCGGAAGTAACTATGGCTACACCTTC. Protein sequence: CASSFLGQGGSNYGYTF.

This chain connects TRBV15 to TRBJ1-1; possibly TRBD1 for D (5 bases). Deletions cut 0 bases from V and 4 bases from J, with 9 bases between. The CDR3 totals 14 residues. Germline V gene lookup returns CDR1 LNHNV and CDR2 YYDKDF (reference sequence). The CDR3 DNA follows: TGTGCCACCAGCAGAGACCCAGGGATCACTGAAGCTTTCTTT. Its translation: CATSRDPGITEAFF.

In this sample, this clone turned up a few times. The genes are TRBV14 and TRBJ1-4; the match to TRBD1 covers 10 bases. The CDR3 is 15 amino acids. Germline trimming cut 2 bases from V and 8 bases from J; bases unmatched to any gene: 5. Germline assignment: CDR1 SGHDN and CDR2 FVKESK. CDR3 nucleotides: TGTGCCAGCAGCCAACCGGGACAGGGGTGGGAAAAACTGTTTTTT. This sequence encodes CASSQPGQGWEKLFF.

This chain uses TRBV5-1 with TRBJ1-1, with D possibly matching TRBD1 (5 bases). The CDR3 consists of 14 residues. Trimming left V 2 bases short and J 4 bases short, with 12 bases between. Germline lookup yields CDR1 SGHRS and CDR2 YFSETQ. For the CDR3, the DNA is TGCGCCAGCAGCTTCCAGGGCGGGGTCACTGAAGCTTTCTTT. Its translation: CASSFQGGVTEAFF.

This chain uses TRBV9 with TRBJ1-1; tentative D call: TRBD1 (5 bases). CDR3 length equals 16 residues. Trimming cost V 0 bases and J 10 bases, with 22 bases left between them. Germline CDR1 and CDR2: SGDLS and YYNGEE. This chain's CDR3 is CASSVVSAGAGQAAFF. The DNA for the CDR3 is TGTGCCAGCAGCGTAGTATCCGCCGGGGCTGGACAAGCAGCTTTCTTT.

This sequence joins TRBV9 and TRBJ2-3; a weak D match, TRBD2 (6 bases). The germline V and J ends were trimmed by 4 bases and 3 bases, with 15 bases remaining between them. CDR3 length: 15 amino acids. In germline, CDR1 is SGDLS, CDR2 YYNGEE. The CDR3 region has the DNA TGTGCCAGCAGCCGCGGGGACTTAGCAACAGATACGCAGTATTTT. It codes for CASSRGDLATDTQYF. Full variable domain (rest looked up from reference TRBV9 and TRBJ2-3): DSGVTQTPKHLITATGQRVTLRCSPRSGDLSVYWYQQSLDQGLQFLIQYYNGEERAKGNILERFSAQQFPDLHSELNLSSLELGDSALYFCASSRGDLATDTQYFGPGTRLTVL.

This CDR3 reads CASSARLVLSYEQYF. For the CDR3, the DNA is TGTGCCAGCAGCGCAAGACTAGTTCTTTCCTACGAGCAGTACTTC. This chain links TRBV7-2 with TRBJ2-7; D is perhaps TRBD2 (6 bases). Germline lookup yields CDR1 SGHTA and CDR2 FQGNSA. V gave up 5 bases and J gave up 1 base, with 15 bases separating them. The CDR3 runs to 15 residues.

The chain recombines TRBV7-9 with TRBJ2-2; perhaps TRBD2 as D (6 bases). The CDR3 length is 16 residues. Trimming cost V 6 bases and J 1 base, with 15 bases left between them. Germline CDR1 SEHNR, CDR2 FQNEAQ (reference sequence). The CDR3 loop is CASSSSWGENTGELFF. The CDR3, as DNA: TGTGCCAGCAGTTCATCCTGGGGGGAGAACACCGGGGAGCTGTTTTTT.

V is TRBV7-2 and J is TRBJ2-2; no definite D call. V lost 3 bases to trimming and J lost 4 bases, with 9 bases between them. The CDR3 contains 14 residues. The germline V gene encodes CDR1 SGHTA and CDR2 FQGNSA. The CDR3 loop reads CASSLITGTGELFF. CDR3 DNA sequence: TGTGCCAGCAGCTTGATCACCGGCACCGGGGAGCTGTTTTTT. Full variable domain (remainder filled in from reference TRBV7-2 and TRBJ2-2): GAGVSQSPSNKVTEKGKDVELRCDPISGHTALYWYRQSLGQGLEFLIYFQGNSAPDKSGLPSDRFSAERTGGSVSTLTIQRTQQEDSAVYLCASSLITGTGELFFGEGSRLTVL.

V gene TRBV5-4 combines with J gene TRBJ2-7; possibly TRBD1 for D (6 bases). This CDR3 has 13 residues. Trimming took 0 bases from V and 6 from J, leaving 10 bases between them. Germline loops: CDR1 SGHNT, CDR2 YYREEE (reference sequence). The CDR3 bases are TGTGCCAGCAGCTTGGATTGGGGGCGCGAGCAGTACTTC. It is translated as CASSLDWGREQYF.

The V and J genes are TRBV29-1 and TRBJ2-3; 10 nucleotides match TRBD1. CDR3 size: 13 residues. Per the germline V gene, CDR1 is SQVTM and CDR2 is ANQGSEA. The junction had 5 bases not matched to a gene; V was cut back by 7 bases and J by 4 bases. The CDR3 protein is CSAGQGISDTQYF. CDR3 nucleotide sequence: TGCAGCGCGGGACAGGGGATATCAGATACGCAGTATTTT.

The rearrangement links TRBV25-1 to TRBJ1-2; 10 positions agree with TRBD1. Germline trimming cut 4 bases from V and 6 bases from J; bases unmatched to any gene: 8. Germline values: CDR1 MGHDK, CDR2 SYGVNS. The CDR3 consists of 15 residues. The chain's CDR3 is CASSGPGQGYNGYTF. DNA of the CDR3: TGTGCCAGCAGTGGGCCGGGACAGGGGTATAATGGCTACACCTTC.

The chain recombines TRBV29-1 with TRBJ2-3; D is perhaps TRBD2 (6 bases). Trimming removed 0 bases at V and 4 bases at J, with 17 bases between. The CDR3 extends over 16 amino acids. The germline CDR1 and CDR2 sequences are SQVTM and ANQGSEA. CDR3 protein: CSVEDRLATQSDTQYF. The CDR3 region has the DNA TGCAGCGTTGAAGATCGGCTAGCGACTCAGTCAGATACGCAGTATTTT.